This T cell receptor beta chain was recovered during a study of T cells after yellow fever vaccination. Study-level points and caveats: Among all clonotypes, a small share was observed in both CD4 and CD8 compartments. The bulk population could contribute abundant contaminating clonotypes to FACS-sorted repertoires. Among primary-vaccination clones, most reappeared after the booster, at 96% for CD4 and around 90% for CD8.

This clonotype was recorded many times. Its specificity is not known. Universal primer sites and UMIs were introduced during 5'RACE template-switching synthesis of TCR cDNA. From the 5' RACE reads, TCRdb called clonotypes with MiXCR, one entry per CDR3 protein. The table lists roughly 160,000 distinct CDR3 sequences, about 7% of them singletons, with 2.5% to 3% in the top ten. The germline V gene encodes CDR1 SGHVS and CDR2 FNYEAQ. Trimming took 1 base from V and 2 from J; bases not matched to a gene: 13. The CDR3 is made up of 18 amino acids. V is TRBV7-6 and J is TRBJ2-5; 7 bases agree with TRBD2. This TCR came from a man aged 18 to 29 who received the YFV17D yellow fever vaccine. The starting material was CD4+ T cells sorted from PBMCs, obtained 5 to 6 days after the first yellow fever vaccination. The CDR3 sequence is CASSLGGVRGSSQETQYF. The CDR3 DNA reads TGTGCCAGCAGCTTAGGGGGGGTGCGGGGGAGCTCTCAAGAGACCCAGTACTTC.